What follows describes a single T cell receptor beta chain. Its antigen is as yet unknown. TCRdb analysed the reads with MiXCR anew, one entry per CDR3 protein. The sample lists about a million distinct CDR3 sequences; 30% to 40% were seen once. Germline lookup yields CDR1 LNHDA and CDR2 SQIVND (reference sequence). The junction had 14 bases not matched to a gene; V was cut back by 0 bases and J by 4 bases. The CDR3 contains 19 residues. This sample is drawn from a study of T cell repertoires in cytomegalovirus infection. Turning to the study itself: Selected CMV epitopes included recently identified HLA-C-restricted ones as well as well-studied HLA-B-restricted ones. Public TCR beta signatures were indicative of both CMV infection and a matching HLA type. Findings and limits, study-wide: Summed frequency of public TCR beta families distinguished CMV carriers with the relevant HLA. Dominating the ex vivo response were TCR beta clonotypes that were CMV-specific and HLA-C-restricted.

This specimen consisted of cultured CD8+ T cells from PBMCs, obtained from culture after CMV antigen stimulation. The chain is built from TRBV19 and TRBJ2-1, with 8 bases fitting TRBD2. The clonotype originates from a human donor in good health (CMV status not recorded). Some clones in this sample may be carry-over from other donors' samples. The CDR3 loop is CASSIDHLDGSGAYNEQFF. CDR3 coding DNA: TGTGCCAGTAGTATAGATCATCTAGATGGTAGCGGGGCGTACAATGAGCAGTTCTTC. The variable domain in full, completed from reference TRBV19 and TRBJ2-1, reads DGGITQSPKYLFRKEGQNVTLSCEQNLNHDAMYWYRQDPGQGLRLIYYSQIVNDFQKGDIAEGYSVSREKKESFPLTVTSAQKNPTAFYLCASSIDHLDGSGAYNEQFFGPGTRLTVL.